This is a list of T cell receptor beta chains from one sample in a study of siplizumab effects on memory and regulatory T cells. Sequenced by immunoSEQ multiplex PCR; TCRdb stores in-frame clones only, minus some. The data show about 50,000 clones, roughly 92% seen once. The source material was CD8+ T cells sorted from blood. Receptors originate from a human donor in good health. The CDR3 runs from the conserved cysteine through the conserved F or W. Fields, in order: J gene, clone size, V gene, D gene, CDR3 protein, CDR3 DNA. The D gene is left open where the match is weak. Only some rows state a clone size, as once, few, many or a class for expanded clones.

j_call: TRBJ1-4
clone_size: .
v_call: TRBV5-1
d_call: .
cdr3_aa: CASSLADARAEKLFF
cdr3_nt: TGCGCCAGCAGCTTGGCCGACGCCAGGGCTGAAAAACTGTTTTTT

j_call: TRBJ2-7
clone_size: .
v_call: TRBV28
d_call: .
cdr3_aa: CASNEPGIREQYF
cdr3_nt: TGTGCCAGCAATGAGCCGGGGATTCGCGAGCAGTACTTC

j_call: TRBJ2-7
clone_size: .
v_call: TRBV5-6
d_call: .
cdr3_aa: CASSLAGVEYEQYF
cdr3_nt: TGTGCCAGCAGCTTGGCTGGGGTGGAGTACGAGCAGTACTTC

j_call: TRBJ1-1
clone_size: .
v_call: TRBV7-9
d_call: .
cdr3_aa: CASRYGQNTEAFF
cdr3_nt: TGTGCCAGCAGGTACGGACAGAACACTGAAGCTTTCTTT

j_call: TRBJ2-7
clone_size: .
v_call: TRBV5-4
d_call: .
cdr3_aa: CASSLGTPDYEQYF
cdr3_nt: TGTGCCAGCAGCTTGGGGACACCGGACTACGAGCAGTACTTC

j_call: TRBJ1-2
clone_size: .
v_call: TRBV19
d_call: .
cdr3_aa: CASSIGGAGYTF
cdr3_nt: TGTGCCAGTAGTATAGGAGGGGCCGGCTACACCTTC

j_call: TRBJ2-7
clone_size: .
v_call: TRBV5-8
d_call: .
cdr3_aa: CASSSVQARGEQYF
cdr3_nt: TGTGCCAGCAGCTCAGTGCAGGCGAGAGGGGAGCAGTACTTC

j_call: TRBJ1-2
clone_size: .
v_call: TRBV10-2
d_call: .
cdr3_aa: CASSEVVAAIYGYTF
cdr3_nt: TGCGCCAGCAGTGAGGTGGTGGCGGCTATCTATGGCTACACCTTC

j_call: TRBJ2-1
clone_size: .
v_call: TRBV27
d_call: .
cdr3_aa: CASSSLWGGQFGNEQFF
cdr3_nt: TGTGCCAGCAGTTCCTTGTGGGGGGGACAGTTCGGCAATGAGCAGTTCTTC

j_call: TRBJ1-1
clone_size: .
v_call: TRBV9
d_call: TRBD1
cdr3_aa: CASRWAGGNLLAFF
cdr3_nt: TGTGCCAGCCGGTGGGCAGGGGGCAACTTGCTAGCTTTCTTT

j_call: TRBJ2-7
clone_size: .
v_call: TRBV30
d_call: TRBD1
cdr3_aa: CAWTLGGTGGGEQYF
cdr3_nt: TGTGCCTGGACCCTAGGCGGGACAGGGGGCGGCGAGCAGTACTTC

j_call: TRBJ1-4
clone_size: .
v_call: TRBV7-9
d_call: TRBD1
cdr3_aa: CASSPPGQSNEKLFF
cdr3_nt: TGTGCCAGCAGCCCACCGGGACAGAGTAATGAAAAACTGTTTTTT

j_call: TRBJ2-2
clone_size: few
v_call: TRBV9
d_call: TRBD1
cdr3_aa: CASSAPGQGNTGELFF
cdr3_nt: TGTGCCAGCAGCGCGCCGGGACAGGGGAACACCGGGGAGCTGTTTTTT

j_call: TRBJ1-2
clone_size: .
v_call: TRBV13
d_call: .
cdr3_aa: CATSRGNFGYTF
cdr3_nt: TGTGCCACCTCCAGGGGAAATTTTGGCTACACCTTC

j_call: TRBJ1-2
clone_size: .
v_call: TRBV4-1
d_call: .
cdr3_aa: CASSPAGDTRFYGYTF
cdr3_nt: TGCGCCAGCAGCCCCGCGGGGGACACGAGATTCTATGGCTACACCTTC

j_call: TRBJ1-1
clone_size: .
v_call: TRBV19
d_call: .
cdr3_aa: CASSPWGGTEAFF
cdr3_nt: TGTGCCAGTAGTCCGTGGGGAGGCACTGAAGCTTTCTTT

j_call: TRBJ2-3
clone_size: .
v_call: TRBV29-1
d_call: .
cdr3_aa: CSVELITDTQYF
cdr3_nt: TGCAGCGTTGAACTCATTACAGATACGCAGTATTTT

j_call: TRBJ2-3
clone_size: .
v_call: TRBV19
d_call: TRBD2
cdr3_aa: CASTRLAGITDTQYF
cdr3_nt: TGTGCCAGTACGCGGCTAGCGGGAATCACAGATACGCAGTATTTT

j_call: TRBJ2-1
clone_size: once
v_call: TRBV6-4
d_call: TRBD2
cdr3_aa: CASSVSGSQYNEQFF
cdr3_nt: TGTGCCAGCAGCGTTAGCGGGAGTCAATACAATGAGCAGTTCTTC

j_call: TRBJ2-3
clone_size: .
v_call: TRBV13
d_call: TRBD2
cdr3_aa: CASSSGRRLAGTDTQYF
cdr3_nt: TGTGCCAGCAGCTCGGGTCGGCGACTAGCGGGCACAGATACGCAGTATTTT

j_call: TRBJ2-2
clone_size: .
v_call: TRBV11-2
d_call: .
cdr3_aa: CASRPSRNNTGELFF
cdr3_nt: TGTGCCAGCAGGCCTAGCAGAAATAACACCGGGGAGCTGTTTTTT

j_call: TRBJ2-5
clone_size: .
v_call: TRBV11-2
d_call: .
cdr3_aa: CASSRHKTIQETQYF
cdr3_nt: TGTGCCAGCAGCCGACACAAGACAATCCAAGAGACCCAGTACTTC

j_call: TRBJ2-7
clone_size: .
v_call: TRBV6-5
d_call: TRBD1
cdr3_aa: CASSYSMGTEYEQYF
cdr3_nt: TGTGCCAGCAGTTACTCGATGGGGACAGAATACGAGCAGTACTTC

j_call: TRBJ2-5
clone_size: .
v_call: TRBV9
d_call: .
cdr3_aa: CASSVDREETQYF
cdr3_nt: TGTGCCAGCAGCGTAGACAGGGAGGAGACCCAGTACTTC

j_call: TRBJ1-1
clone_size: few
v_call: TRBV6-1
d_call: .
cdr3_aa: CASSERDNTEAFF
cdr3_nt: TGTGCCAGCAGTGAGAGGGACAACACTGAAGCTTTCTTT

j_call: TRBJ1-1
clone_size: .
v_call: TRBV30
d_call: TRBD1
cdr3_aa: CAWSRDRVFVNTEAFF
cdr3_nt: TGTGCCTGGAGCCGGGACAGGGTCTTCGTGAACACTGAAGCTTTCTTT

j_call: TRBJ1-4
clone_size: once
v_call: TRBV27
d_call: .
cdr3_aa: CASRKWTNEKLFF
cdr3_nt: TGTGCCAGCAGGAAGTGGACTAATGAAAAACTGTTTTTT

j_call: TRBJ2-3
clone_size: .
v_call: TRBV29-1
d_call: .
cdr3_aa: CSGYLGVDTQYF
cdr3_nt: TGCAGCGGATACTTGGGGGTAGATACGCAGTATTTT

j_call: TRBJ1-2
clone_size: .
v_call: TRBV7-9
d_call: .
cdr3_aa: CASSLGVDGYTF
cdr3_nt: TGTGCCAGCAGCTTAGGGGTAGATGGCTACACCTTC

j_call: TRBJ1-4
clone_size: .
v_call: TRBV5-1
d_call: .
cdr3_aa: CASSPTWATQYYEKLFF
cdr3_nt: TGCGCCAGCAGTCCGACCTGGGCAACGCAATACTATGAAAAACTGTTTTTT

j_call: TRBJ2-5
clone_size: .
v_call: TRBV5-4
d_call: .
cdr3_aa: CASSFRALTLQETQYF
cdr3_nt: TGTGCCAGCAGTTTCAGGGCGTTGACTCTCCAAGAGACCCAGTACTTC

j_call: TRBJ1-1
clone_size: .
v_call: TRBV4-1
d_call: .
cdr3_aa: CASSQEDITEAFF
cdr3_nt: TGCGCCAGCAGCCAAGAAGATATCACTGAAGCTTTCTTT

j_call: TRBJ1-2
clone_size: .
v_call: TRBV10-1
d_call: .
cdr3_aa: CASSGGVLSGGYTF
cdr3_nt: TGCGCCAGCAGTGGGGGTGTGTTGAGTGGCGGCTACACCTTC

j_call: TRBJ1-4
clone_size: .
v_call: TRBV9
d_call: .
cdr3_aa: CASSPGGAQEKLFF
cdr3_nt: TGTGCCAGCAGCCCCGGGGGGGCTCAAGAAAAACTGTTTTTT

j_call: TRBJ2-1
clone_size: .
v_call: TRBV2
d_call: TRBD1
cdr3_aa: CASSEIRTGRNEQFF
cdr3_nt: TGTGCCAGCAGTGAGATCAGGACAGGGCGCAATGAGCAGTTCTTC

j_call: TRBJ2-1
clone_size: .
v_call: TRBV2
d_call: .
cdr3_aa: CASSRTSLGHNEQFF
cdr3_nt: TGTGCCAGCAGTCGCACTAGCCTAGGCCACAATGAGCAGTTCTTC

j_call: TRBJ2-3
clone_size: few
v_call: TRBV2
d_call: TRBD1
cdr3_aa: CASRATGSRTDTQYF
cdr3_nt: TGTGCCAGCCGAGCGACAGGGTCTCGCACAGATACGCAGTATTTT

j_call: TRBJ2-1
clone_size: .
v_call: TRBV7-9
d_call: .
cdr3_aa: CASSLEFSFNEQFF
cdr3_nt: TGTGCCAGCAGCTTAGAGTTTAGTTTCAACGAGCAGTTCTTC

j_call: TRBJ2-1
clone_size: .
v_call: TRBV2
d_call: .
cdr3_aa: CASSAQLAPWNEQFF
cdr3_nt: TGTGCCAGCAGTGCCCAACTAGCCCCGTGGAATGAGCAGTTCTTC

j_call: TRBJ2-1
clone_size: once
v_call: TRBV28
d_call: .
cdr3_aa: CASSLARTSQFF
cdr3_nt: TGTGCCAGCAGTTTAGCTAGGACTTCGCAGTTCTTC

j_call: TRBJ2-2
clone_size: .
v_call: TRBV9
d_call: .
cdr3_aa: CASSVDTPGQELFF
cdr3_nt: TGTGCCAGCAGCGTTGATACTCCGGGACAGGAGCTGTTTTTT

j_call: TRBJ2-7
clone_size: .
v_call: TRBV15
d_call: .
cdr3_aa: CATSRVFSGSSYEQYF
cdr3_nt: TGTGCCACCAGCAGAGTTTTTAGCGGAAGCTCCTACGAGCAGTACTTC

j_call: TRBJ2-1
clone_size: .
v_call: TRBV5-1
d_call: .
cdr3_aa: CASSLVGGEQFF
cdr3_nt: TGCGCCAGCAGCTTGGTTGGTGGTGAGCAGTTCTTC

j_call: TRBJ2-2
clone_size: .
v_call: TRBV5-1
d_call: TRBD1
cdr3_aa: CASSQIGTVNTGELFF
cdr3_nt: TGCGCCAGCAGTCAGATCGGGACAGTGAACACCGGGGAGCTGTTTTTT

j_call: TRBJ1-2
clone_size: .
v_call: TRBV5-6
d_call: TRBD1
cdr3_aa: CASSPGTGHYGYTF
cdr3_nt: TGTGCCAGCAGCCCCGGGACAGGGCACTATGGCTACACCTTC

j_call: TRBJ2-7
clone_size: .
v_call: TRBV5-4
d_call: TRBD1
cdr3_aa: CASSFTGEVYEQYF
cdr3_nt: TGTGCCAGCAGCTTTACAGGGGAAGTCTACGAGCAGTACTTC

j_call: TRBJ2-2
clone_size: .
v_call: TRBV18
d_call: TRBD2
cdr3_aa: CASLGTSGSRELFF
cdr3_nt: TGTGCCAGCCTCGGGACTAGCGGGAGCAGGGAGCTGTTTTTT

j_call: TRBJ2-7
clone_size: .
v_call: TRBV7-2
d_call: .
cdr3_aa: CASSAGESYEQYF
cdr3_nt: TGTGCCAGCAGCGCAGGGGAGTCCTACGAGCAGTACTTC

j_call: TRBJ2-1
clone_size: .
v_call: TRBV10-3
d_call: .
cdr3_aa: CAISEFLGTGSYNEQFF
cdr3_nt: TGTGCCATCAGTGAGTTCTTAGGGACTGGCTCCTACAATGAGCAGTTCTTC

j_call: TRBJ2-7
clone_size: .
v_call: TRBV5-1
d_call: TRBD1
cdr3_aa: CASSVGLGDREDEQYF
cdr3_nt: TGCGCCAGCAGCGTAGGCCTCGGGGACAGGGAAGACGAGCAGTACTTC

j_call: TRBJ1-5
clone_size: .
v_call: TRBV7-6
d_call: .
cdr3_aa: CASSLSVQPQHF
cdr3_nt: TGTGCCAGCAGCTTATCGGTCCAGCCCCAGCATTTT

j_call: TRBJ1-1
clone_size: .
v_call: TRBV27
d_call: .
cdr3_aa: CASSYRQTPSYNTEAFF
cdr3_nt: TGTGCCAGCAGTTACCGACAGACACCTAGTTATAACACTGAAGCTTTCTTT

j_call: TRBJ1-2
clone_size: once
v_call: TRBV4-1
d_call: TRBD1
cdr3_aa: CASSLYSDRNGYTF
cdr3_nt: TGCGCCAGCAGCCTATATTCGGACAGGAACGGCTACACCTTC